This T cell receptor beta chain was recovered during a study of cytomegalovirus exposure and HLA in healthy donors. The CDR3 is 16 amino acids. Germline lookup yields CDR1 MGHRA and CDR2 YSYEKL. V lost 3 bases, J lost 1 base, and 5 bases stayed unmatched. This table comes from immunoSEQ multiplex PCR, and its TCRdb copy is limited to in-frame clones, with some not included. The sample has 200,000 to 250,000 clones; 75% to 90% are singletons. The TCR sequence derives from a woman younger than 35 in good health and CMV-seronegative. The sample was PBMCs. The chain is built from TRBV4-1 and TRBJ2-3; 9 bases agree with TRBD2. DNA of the CDR3: TGCGCCAGCAGCCACGGGGTAGCGGGAGGCACAGATACGCAGTATTTT. Its translation is CASSHGVAGGTDTQYF.